Here is one TCR beta chain with its context. Its antigen is undetermined. These data originate in a study of CD8 T cells in ankylosing spondylitis. Findings of the study overall: It appeared that ankylosing spondylitis blood was characterized by a TCR beta motif of several highly homologous variants. Some motif variants were previously reported in reactive arthritis synovial fluid and blood. Reportedly, matched ankylosing spondylitis synovial fluid was significantly enriched for disease-linked clones.

Making the TCR beta libraries involved quantitative 5'-RACE with molecular barcodes. TCRdb re-derived calls from the 5' RACE reads in MiXCR, one entry per CDR3 protein. The repertoire consists of about 840,000 distinct CDR3 sequences, with 12% occurring once and the leading ten covering less than 0.65%. The TCR comes from a male donor with ankylosing spondylitis. The material sequenced was blood, either unsorted or a sorted T cell fraction (not recorded which).

The CDR3 spells CASSFWGDVRIAEAFF. The CDR3 bases are TGTGCCAGCAGCTTTTGGGGGGATGTGAGGATCGCTGAAGCTTTCTTT. The chain combines TRBV7-9 with TRBJ1-1; D might be TRBD1 (5 bases). Trimming stripped 3 bases from V and 6 bases from J, with 20 bases between. There are 16 residues in the CDR3. Per the germline V gene, CDR1 is SEHNR and CDR2 is FQNEAQ (reference sequence).